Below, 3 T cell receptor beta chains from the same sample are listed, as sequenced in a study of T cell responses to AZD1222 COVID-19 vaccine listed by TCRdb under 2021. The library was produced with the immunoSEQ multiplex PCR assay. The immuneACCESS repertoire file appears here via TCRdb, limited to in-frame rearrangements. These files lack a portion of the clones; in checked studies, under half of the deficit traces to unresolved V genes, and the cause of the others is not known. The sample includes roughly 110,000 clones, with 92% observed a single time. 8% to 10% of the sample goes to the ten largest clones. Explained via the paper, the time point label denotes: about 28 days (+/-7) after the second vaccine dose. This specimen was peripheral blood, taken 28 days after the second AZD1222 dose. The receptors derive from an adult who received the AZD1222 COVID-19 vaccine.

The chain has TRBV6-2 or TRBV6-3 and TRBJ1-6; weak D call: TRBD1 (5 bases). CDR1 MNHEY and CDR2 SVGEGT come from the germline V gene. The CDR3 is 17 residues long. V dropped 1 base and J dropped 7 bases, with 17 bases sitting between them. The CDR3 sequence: CASSYFQGMSGNSPLHF. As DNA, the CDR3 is TGTGCCAGCAGTTACTTTCAGGGAATGAGTGGGAATTCACCCCTCCACTTT.

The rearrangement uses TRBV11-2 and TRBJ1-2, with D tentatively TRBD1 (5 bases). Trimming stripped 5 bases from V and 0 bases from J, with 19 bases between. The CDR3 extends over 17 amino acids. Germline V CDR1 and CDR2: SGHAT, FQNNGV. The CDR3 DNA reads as TGTGCCAGCAGCCCACTTTCGTGGGGGGGAGCTAACTATGGCTACACCTTC. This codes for CASSPLSWGGANYGYTF.

The CDR3 coding sequence is TGTGCCAGCAGGATCGAGGGGTATAGCAATCAGCCCCAGCATTTT. Its protein product is CASRIEGYSNQPQHF. The V gene is TRBV2, the J gene TRBJ1-5, with TRBD1 as a possible D gene (5 bases). Germline V CDR1 and CDR2: SNHLY, FYNNEI. V gave up 6 bases and J gave up 0 bases, with 12 bases separating them. The CDR3 spans 15 residues.